One and the same sample provided the 10 T cell receptor beta chains below, sequenced in a study of CD4 T cells in relation to SARS-CoV-2 and coronaviruses. Repertoires were generated with immunoSEQ multiplex PCR, while TCRdb's copy carries only in-frame clones and drops some. Seen here are approximately 38,000 clones, 88% observed once, and the top ten hold 9.2%. The sample taken for sequencing was memory CD4+ T cells from PBMCs. These receptors came from an adult with COVID-19.

The chain carries TRBV2 and TRBJ1-1; possible D gene TRBD1, 5 bases. There are 14 residues in the CDR3. Germline V gene sequence: CDR1 SNHLY, CDR2 FYNNEI. The V end was cut by 5 bases, the J end by 2 bases, with 12 bases between. The CDR3 protein is CASSKTGVNTEAFF. The CDR3 bases are TGTGCCAGCAGTAAAACAGGCGTCAACACTGAAGCTTTCTTT.

The rearrangement uses TRBV13 and TRBJ2-7; D is unclear. V gave up 2 bases and J gave up 3 bases, with 2 bases separating them. CDR1 and CDR2 (germline): PRHDT, FYEKMQ (reference sequence). CDR3 length equals 11 residues. The CDR3, as DNA: TGTGCCAGCAGCTTAAACTACGAGCAGTACTTC. Residues: CASSLNYEQYF.

V and J are TRBV5-6 and TRBJ1-1; D unresolved. CDR1 is SGHDT, CDR2 YYEEEE, per germline. V was shortened by 2 bases and J by 1 base, with 15 bases between the two germline ends. CDR3 length equals 16 residues. The CDR3 nucleotides read TGTGCCAGCAGCTTTATTACAGCGGCCCGGAACACTGAAGCTTTCTTT. Protein: CASSFITAARNTEAFF.

The chain links TRBV5-4 to TRBJ2-5; D is ambiguous. This CDR3 spans 12 amino acids. Germline V CDR1 and CDR2: SGHNT, YYREEE (reference sequence). V shed 4 bases and J shed 4 bases, with 8 bases lying between them. CDR3 in amino acids: CASSNHRETQYF. The CDR3 region has the DNA TGTGCCAGCAGCAACCACAGAGAGACCCAGTACTTC. Combining the CDR3 with reference TRBV5-4 and TRBJ2-5 gives the whole variable domain ETGVTQSPTHLIKTRGQQVTLRCSSQSGHNTVSWYQQALGQGPQFIFQYYREEENGRGNFPPRFSGLQFPNYSSELNVNALELDDSALYLCASSNHRETQYFGPGTRLLVL.

The chain links TRBV7-9 to TRBJ1-4; D is perhaps TRBD1 (5 bases). Germline V gene sequence: CDR1 SEHNR, CDR2 FQNEAQ (reference sequence). Trimming took off 5 bases at V and 5 bases at J, with 12 bases between the two ends. CDR3 length equals 14 residues. The CDR3 sequence is CASSPGGLNEKLFF. CDR3 nucleotides: TGTGCCAGCAGCCCCGGGGGGTTAAATGAAAAACTGTTTTTT.

The rearrangement joins TRBV6-2 or TRBV6-3 to TRBJ2-7; 11 nucleotides agree with TRBD2. The CDR3 has 16 amino acids. Germline CDR1 and CDR2: MNHEY and SVGEGT. J was trimmed by 7 bases and V by 5 bases; bases with no gene match: 13. This CDR3 reads CASSQTQLAGAEEQYF. The CDR3 coding sequence is TGTGCCAGCAGTCAAACACAACTAGCGGGGGCTGAGGAGCAGTACTTC.

The chain uses TRBV5-5 and TRBJ2-2; 7 nucleotides match TRBD1. V dropped 5 bases and J dropped 3; count of bases not matched to a gene: 4. The CDR3 spans 14 residues. Germline V gene data show CDR1 as SGHKS and CDR2 as YYEKEE (reference sequence). CDR3 amino acids: CASRNRGYTGELFF. DNA for the CDR3: TGTGCCAGCAGGAACAGGGGCTACACCGGGGAGCTGTTTTTT.

This chain connects TRBV7-2 to TRBJ1-2, with 8 bases lining up with TRBD1. Germline V gene sequence: CDR1 SGHTA, CDR2 FQGNSA. The CDR3 length is 15 residues. V lost 5 bases to trimming and J lost 4 bases; unmatched junction nucleotides: 9. The CDR3 DNA reads as TGTGCCAGCAGCGACGGACAGGGTACCCGCTATGGCTACACCTTC. It specifies CASSDGQGTRYGYTF.

The chain recombines TRBV20-1 with TRBJ1-6; D not certain. Trimming left V 3 bases short and J 10 bases short, with 7 bases between. Germline-derived CDR1 and CDR2 are DFQATT and SNEGSKA (reference sequence). CDR3 length: 11 amino acids. CDR3 loop: CSASPWSPLHF. The CDR3 region has the DNA TGCAGTGCTAGTCCGTGGTCACCCCTCCACTTT.

The rearrangement uses TRBV19 and TRBJ2-3; 10 bases agree with TRBD2. Germline V gene data show CDR1 as LNHDA and CDR2 as SQIVND (reference sequence). V shed 6 bases and J 2 bases; nucleotides not matched to a gene: 5. The CDR3 is made up of 15 amino acids. The CDR3 DNA is TGTGCCAGTAGCGAGCTAGCGGGGGTCACAGATACGCAGTATTTT. It translates to CASSELAGVTDTQYF.